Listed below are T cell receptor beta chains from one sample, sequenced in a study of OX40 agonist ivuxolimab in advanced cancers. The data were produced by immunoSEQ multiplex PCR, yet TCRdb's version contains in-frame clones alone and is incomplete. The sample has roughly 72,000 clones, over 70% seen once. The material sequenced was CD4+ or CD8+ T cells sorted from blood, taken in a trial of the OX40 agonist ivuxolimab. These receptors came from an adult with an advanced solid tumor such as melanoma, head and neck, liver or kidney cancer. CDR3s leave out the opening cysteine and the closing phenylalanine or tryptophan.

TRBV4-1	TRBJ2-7	ASSQIAGGLYEQY
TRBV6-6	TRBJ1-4	ASSIGQREKLF
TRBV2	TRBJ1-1	ASSGQGNTEAF
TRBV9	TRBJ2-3	ASSEGPRTDTQY
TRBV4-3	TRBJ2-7	ASSQAIAASSYEQY
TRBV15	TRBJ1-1	ATSRPTGNTEAF
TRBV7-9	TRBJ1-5	ASSVSTEPQH
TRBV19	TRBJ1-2	ASRSNGGTVIYGYT
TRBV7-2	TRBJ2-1	ASSLDGTSGGYEQF
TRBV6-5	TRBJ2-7	ASSYSSLGTYEQY
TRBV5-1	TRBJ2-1	ASSSTDRFNEQF
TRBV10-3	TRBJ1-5	AISEGEGGQPQH